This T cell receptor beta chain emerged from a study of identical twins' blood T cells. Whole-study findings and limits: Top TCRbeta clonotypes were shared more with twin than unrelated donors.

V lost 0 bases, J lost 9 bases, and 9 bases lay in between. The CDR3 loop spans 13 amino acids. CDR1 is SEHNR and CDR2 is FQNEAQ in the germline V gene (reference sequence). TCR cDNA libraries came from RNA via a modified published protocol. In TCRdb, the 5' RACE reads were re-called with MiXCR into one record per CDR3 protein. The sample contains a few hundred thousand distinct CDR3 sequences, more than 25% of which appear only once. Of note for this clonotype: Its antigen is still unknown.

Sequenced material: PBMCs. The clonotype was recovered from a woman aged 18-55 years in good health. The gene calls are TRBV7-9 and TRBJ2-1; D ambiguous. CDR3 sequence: CASSLATRLEQFF. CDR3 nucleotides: TGTGCCAGCAGCTTAGCTACACGACTTGAGCAGTTCTTC.